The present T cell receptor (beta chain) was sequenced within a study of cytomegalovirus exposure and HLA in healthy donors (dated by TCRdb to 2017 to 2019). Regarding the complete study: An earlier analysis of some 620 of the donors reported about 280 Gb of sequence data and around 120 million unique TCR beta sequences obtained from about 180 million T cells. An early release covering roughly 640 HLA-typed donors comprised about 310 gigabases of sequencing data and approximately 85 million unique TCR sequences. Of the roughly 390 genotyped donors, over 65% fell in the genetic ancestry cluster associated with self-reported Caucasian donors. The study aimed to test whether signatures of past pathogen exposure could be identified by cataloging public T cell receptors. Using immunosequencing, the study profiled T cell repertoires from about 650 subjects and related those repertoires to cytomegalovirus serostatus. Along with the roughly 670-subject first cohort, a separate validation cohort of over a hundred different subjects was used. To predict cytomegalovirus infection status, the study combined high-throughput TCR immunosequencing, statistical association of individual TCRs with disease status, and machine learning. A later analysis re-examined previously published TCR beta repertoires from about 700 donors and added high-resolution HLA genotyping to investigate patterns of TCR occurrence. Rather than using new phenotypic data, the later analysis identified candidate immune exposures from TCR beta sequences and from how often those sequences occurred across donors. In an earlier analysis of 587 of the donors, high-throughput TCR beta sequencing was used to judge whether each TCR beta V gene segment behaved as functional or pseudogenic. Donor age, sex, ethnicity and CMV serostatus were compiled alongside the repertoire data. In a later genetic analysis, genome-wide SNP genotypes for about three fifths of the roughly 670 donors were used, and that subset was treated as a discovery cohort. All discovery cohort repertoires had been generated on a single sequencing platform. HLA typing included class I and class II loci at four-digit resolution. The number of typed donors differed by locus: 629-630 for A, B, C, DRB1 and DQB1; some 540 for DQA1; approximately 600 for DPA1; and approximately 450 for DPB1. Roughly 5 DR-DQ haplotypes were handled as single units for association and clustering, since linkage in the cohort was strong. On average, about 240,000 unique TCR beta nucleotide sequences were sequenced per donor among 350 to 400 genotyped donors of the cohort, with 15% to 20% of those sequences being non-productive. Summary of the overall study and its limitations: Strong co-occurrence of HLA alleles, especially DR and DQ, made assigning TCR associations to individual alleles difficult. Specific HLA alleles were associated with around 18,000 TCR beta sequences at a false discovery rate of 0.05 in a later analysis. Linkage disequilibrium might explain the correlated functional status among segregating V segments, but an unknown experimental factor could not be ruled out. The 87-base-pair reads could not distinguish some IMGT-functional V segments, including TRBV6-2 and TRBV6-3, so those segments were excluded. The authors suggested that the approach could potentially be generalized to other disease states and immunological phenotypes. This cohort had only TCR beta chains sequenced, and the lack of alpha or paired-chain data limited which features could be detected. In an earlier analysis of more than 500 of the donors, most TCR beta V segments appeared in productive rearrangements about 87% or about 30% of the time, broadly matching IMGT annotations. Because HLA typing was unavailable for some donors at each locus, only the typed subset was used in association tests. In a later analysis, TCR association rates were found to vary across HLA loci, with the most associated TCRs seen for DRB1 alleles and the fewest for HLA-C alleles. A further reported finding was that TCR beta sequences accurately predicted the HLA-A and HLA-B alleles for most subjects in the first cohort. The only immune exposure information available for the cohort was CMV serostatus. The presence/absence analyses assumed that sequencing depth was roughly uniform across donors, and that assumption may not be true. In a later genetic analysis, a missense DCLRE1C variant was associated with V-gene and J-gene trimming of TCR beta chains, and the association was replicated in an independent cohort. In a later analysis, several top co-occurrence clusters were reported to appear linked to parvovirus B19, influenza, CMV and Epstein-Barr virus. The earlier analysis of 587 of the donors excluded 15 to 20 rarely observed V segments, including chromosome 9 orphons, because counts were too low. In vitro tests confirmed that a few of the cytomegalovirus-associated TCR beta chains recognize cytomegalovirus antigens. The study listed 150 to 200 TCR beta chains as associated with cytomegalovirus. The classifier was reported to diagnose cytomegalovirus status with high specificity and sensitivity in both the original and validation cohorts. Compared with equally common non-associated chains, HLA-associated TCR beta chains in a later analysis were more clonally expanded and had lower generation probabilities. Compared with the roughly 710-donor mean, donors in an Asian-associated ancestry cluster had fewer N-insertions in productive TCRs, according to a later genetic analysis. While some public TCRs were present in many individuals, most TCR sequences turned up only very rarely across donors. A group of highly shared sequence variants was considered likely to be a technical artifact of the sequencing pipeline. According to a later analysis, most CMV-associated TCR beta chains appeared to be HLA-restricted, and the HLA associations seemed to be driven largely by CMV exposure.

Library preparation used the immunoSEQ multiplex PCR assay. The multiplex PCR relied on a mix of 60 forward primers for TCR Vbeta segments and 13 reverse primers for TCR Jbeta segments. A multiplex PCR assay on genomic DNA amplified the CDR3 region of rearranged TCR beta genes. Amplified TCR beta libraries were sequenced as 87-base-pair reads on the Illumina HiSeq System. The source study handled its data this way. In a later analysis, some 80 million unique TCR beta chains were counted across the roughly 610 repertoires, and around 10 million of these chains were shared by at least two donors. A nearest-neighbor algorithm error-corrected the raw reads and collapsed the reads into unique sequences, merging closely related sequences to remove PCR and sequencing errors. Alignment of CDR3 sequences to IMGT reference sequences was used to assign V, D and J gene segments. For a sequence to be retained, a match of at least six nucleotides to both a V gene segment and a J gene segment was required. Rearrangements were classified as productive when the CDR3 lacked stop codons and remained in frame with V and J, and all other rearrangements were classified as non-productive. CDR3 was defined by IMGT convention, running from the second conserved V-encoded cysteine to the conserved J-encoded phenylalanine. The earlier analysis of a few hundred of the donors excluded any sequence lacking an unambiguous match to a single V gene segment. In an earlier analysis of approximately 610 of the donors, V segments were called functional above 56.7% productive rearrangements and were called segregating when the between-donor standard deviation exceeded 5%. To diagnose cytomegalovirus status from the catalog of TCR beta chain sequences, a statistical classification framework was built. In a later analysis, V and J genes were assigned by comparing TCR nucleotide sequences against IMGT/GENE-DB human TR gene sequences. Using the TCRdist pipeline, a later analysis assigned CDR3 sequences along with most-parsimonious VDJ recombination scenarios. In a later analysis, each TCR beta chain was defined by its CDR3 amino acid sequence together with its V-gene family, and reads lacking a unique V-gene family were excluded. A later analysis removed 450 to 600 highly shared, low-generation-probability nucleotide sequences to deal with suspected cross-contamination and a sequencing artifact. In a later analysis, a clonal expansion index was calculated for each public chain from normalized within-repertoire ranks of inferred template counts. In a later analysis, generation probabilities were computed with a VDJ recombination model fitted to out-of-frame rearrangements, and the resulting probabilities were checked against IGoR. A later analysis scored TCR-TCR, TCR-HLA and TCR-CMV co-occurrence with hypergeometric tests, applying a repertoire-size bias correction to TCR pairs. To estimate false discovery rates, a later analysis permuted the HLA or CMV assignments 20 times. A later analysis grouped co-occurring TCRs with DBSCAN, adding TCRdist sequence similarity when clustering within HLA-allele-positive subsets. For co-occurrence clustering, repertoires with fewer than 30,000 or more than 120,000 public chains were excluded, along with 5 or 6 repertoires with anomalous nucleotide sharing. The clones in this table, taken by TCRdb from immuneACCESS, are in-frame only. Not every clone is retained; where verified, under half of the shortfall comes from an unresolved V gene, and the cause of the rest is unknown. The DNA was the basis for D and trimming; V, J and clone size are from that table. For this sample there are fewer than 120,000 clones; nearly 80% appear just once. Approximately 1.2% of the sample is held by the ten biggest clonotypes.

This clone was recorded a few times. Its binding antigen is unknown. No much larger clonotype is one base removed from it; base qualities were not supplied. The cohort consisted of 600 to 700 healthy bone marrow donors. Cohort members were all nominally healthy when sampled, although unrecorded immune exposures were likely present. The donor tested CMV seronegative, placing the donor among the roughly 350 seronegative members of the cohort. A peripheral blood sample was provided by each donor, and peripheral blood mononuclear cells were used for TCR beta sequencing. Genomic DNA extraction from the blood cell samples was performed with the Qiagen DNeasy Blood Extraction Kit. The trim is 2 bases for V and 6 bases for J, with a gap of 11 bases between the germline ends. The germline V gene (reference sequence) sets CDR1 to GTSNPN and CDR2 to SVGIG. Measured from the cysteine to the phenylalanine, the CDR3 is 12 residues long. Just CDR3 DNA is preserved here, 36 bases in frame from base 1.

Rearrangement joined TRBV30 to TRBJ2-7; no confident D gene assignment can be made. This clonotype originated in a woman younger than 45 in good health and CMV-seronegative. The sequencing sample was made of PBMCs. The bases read TGTGCCTGGAGTCCATTGGAGAGCGAGCAGTACTTC. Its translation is CAWSPLESEQYF.